The following is a T cell receptor (beta chain) sequence with its context. Sequencing used immunoSEQ multiplex PCR; TCRdb keeps in-frame clones, though not all of them. The sample records about 10,000 clones, about 82% being singletons. The data are from a study of somatic mutations in cytotoxic T cells in rheumatoid arthritis. Flow cytometry served to check the purity of CD4+ and CD8+ cells, which were isolated by positive magnetic bead selection. CDR1 and CDR2 from the germline V gene are MGHRA and YSYEKL. V lost 1 base, J lost 1 base, and 13 bases lay in between. The CDR3 totals 16 residues. This rearrangement joins TRBV4-1 to TRBJ2-5; D gene unclear. This TCR derives from an adult with rheumatoid arthritis. The specimen was CD8+ T cells sorted from blood. This CDR3 reads CASSQATTGSQETQYF. The DNA of the CDR3 is TGCGCCAGCAGCCAAGCGACAACTGGGTCCCAAGAGACCCAGTACTTC.